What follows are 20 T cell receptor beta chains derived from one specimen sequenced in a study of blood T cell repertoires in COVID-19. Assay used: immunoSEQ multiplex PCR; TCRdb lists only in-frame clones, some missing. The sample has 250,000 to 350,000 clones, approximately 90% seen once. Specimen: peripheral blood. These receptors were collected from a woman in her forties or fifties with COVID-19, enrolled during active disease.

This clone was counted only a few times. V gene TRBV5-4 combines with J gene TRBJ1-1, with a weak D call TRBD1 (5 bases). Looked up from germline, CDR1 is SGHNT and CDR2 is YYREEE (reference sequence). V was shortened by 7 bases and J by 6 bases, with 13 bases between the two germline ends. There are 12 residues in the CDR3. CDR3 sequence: CASGGGFAEAFF. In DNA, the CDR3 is TGTGCCAGCGGTGGGGGGTTCGCTGAAGCTTTCTTT.

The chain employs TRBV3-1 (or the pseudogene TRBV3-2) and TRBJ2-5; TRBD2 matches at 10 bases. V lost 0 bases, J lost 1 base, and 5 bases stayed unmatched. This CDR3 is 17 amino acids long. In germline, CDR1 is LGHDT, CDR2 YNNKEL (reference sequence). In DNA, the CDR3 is TGTGCCAGCAGCCAAGACTTGACTAGCGGGCTCCAAGAGACCCAGTACTTC. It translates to CASSQDLTSGLQETQYF.

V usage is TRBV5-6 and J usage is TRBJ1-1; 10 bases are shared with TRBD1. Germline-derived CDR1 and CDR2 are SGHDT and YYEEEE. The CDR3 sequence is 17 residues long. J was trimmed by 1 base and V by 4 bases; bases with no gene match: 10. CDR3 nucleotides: TGTGCCAGCAGCGGCGACCTCGGGACAGGGGAGAACACTGAAGCTTTCTTT. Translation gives CASSGDLGTGENTEAFF.

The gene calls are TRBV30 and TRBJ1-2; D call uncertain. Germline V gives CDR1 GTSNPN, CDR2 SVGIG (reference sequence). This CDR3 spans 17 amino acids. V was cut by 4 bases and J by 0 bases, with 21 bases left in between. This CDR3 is CAWTPGRVSYSNYGYTF. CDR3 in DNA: TGTGCCTGGACCCCTGGGCGCGTTTCTTATTCTAACTATGGCTACACCTTC.

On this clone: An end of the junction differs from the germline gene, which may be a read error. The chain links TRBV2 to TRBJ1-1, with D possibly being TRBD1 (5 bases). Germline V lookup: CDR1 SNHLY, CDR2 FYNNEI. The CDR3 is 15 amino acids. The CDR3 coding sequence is TGTGCCAGCATTTTTGAGGAGGGGTTGAATACTGAAGCTTTCTTT. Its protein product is CASIFEEGLNTEAFF.

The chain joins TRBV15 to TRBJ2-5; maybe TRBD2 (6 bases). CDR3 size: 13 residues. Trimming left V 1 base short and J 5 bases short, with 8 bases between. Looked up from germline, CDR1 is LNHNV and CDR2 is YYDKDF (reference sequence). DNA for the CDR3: TGTGCCACCAGCAGAGGCGGGAAGGAGACCCAGTACTTC. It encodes CATSRGGKETQYF.

CDR3 amino acids: CASSSQRTTEAFF. The CDR3 DNA reads as TGTGCCAGCAGCTCGCAGCGTACTACTGAAGCTTTCTTT. V usage is TRBV7-8 and J usage is TRBJ1-1; D not certain. This CDR3 spans 13 amino acids. Germline V gene lookup returns CDR1 SGHVS and CDR2 FQNEAQ. V was pared by 4 bases and J by 5 bases, with 11 bases between.

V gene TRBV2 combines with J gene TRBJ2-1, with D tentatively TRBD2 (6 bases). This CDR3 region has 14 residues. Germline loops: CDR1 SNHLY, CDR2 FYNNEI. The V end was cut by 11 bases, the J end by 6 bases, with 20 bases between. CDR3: CAGSSAGILNEQFF. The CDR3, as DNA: TGTGCCGGTAGTTCTGCGGGAATCCTCAATGAGCAGTTCTTC.

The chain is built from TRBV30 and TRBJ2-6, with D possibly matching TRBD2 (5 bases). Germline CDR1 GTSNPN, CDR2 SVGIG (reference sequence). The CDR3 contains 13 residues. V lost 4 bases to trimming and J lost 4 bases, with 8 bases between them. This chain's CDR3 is CAWTWEGANVLTF. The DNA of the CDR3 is TGTGCCTGGACTTGGGAGGGGGCCAACGTCCTGACTTTC.

The CDR3 sequence is CSGRQGATEAFF. CDR3 DNA sequence: TGCAGCGGCCGACAGGGGGCCACTGAAGCTTTCTTT. The genes are TRBV29-1 and TRBJ1-1, with TRBD1 matching over 10 bases. Losses at the gene ends were 7 bases for V and 4 bases for J; bases not matched to a gene: 3. CDR3 length: 12 residues. Germline V CDR1 and CDR2: SQVTM, ANQGSEA.

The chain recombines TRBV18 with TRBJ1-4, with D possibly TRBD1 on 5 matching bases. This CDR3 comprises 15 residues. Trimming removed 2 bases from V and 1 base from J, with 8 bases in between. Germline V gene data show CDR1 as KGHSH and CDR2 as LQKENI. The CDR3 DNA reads TGTGCCAGCTCACCAGCCCAGGGAACTAATGAAAAACTGTTTTTT. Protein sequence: CASSPAQGTNEKLFF.

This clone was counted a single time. This CDR3 reads CAWSTTGMVGYTF. The CDR3 nucleotides read TGTGCCTGGAGTACAACAGGGATGGTAGGCTACACCTTC. This rearrangement joins TRBV30 to TRBJ1-2; a weak D match, TRBD1 (6 bases). CDR1 is GTSNPN, CDR2 SVGIG, per germline (reference sequence). The CDR3 length is 13 residues. The V and J ends lost 2 bases and 8 bases respectively, with 15 bases between them.

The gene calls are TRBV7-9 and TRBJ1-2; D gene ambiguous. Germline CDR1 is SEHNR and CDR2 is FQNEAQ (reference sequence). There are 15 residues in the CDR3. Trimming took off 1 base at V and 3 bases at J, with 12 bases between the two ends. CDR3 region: CASSLDGGYYYGYTF. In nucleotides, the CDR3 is TGTGCCAGCAGCTTAGATGGAGGCTATTACTATGGCTACACCTTC.

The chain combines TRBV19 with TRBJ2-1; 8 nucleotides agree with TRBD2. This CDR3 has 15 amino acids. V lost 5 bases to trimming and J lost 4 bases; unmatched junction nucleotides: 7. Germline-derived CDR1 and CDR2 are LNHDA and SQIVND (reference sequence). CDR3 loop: CASSHLAGIYNEQFF. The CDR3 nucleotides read TGTGCCAGTAGTCATCTAGCGGGTATTTACAATGAGCAGTTCTTC.

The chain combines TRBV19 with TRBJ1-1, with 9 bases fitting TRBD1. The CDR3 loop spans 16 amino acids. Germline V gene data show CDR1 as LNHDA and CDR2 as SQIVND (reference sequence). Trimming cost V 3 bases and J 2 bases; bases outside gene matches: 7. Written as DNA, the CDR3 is TGTGCCAGTAGTATCAATACAGGGGGCGTCAACACTGAAGCTTTCTTT. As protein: CASSINTGGVNTEAFF.

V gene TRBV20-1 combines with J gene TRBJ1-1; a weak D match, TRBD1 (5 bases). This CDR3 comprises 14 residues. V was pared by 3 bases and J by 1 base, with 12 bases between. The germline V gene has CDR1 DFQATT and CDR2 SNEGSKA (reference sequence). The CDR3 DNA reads TGCAGTGCTAGTTCAGGGCGAGAGAACACTGAAGCTTTCTTT. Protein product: CSASSGRENTEAFF.

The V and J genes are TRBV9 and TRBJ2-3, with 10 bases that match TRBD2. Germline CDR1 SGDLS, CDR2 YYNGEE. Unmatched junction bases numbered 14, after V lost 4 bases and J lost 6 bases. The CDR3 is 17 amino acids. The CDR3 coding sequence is TGTGCCAGCAGCTTCCGCGGAGCGGGAGGGCCTGGGGATACGCAGTATTTT. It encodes CASSFRGAGGPGDTQYF.

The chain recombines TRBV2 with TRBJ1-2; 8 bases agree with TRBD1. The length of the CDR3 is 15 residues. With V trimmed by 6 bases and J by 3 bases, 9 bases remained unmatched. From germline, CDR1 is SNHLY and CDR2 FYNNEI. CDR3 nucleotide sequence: TGTGCCAGCAGGGAACGCAGGGGGCCTGACTATGGCTACACCTTC. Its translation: CASRERRGPDYGYTF.

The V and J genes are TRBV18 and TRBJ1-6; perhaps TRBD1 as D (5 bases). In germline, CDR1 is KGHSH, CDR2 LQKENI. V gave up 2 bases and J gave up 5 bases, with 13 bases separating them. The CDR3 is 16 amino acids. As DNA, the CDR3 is TGTGCCAGCTCACCATTAGGGGTTTTGCATAATTCACCCCTCCACTTT. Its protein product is CASSPLGVLHNSPLHF.

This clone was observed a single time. CDR3 in amino acids: CASSLRTSGRKTGELFF. In DNA, the CDR3 is TGTGCCAGCAGCCTAAGGACTAGCGGGAGGAAAACCGGGGAGCTGTTTTTT. V gene TRBV5-6 combines with J gene TRBJ2-2, with 14 bases aligning to TRBD2. Germline CDR1 reads SGHDT; CDR2 reads YYEEEE. This CDR3 region has 17 residues. The J segment lost 5 bases and the V segment lost 4 bases, leaving 7 bases of the junction unmatched.